This TCR beta chain was captured in a study of T cells after yellow fever vaccination. Trimming took off 0 bases at V and 3 bases at J, with 11 bases between the two ends. CDR1 is SGHAT and CDR2 is FQNNGV in the germline V gene. This CDR3 spans 15 amino acids. In TCRdb, the 5' RACE reads were re-called with MiXCR into one record per CDR3 protein. There are under 200,000 distinct CDR3 sequences in the sample; around 7.2% occur only once, and approximately 2.4% lies in the top ten. Notes on the study in general: Reappearing after the booster were most of the clones from primary vaccination (around 95% CD4, approximately 89% CD8). Abundant bulk-derived clonotypes could contaminate FACS-sorted repertoires.

The table lists this clonotype with many counts. What it binds is unknown. The sequence came from a man younger than 30 who received the YFV17D yellow fever vaccine. The V gene is TRBV11-2, the J gene TRBJ2-5; D tentatively reads TRBD1 or TRBD2 (5 bases each). Here the sequenced sample was CD4+ T cells sorted from PBMCs, taken less than 6 days after the first yellow fever vaccination. CDR3 sequence: CASSLEGRGKETQYF. The CDR3 DNA reads as TGTGCCAGCAGCTTAGAAGGTCGGGGCAAAGAGACCCAGTACTTC.